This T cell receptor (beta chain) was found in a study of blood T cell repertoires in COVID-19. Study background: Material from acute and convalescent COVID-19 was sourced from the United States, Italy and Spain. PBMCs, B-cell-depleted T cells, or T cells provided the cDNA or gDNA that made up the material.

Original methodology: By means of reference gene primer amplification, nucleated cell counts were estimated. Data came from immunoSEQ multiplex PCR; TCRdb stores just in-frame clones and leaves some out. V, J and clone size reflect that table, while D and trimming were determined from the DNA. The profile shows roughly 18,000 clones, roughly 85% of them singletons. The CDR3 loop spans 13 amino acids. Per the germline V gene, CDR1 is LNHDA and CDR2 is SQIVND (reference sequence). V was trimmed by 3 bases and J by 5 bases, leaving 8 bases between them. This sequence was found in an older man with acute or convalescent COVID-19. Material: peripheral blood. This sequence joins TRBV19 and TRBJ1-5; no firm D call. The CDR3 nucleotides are TGTGCCAGTAGTATGTCGGCGGATCAGCCCCAGCATTTT. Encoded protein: CASSMSADQPQHF.